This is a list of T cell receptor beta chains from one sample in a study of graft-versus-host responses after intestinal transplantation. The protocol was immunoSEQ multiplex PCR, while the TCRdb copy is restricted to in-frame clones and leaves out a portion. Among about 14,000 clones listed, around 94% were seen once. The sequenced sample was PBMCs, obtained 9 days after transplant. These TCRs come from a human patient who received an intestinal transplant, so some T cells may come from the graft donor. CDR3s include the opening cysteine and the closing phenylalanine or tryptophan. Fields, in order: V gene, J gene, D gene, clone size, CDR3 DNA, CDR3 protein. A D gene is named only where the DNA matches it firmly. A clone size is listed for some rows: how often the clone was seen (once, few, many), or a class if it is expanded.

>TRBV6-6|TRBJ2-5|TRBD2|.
TGTGCCAGCAGTGCGACTAGCGGGAGGTACCAAGAGACCCAGTACTTC
CASSATSGRYQETQYF
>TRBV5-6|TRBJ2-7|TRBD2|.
TGTGCCAGCAGCTTGGTCATTTCCGGGACTAGCGCCTACGAGCAGTACTTC
CASSLVISGTSAYEQYF
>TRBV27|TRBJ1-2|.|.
TGTGCCAGCAGTCCAAACGGGGACGGAGTGGGGGGCTACACCTTC
CASSPNGDGVGGYTF
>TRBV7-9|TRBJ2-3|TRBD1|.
TGTGCCAGCAGCCTGACAGGGGGCGATGCAGATACGCAGTATTTT
CASSLTGGDADTQYF
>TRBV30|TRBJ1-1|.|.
TGTGCCTGGAGTGTCATGGGAGCCGGTGAAGCTTTCTTT
CAWSVMGAGEAFF
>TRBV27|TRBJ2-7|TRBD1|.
TGTGCCAGCAGTTTATCCCTCGGGACAGGGGGCTACGAGCAGTACTTC
CASSLSLGTGGYEQYF
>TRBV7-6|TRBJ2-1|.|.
TGTGCCAGCAGCTTCTCCGACGACCGATTGGTTAATGAGCAGTTCTTC
CASSFSDDRLVNEQFF
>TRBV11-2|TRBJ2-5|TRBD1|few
TGTGCCAGCAGCTTTCTGGGACAGGGGGCGGGGGAGACCCAGTACTTC
CASSFLGQGAGETQYF
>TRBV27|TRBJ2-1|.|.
TGTGCCAGCACAAACTTATATGAGCAGTTCTTC
CASTNLYEQFF
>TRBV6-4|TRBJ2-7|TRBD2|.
TGTGCCAGCAGTGACCCGGGGGGCGAGCAGTACTTC
CASSDPGGEQYF
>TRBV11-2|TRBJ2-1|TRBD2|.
TGTGCCAGCAGCTTAGATCAGGGGGGATCGGCTAGCGGGGCCTACAATGAGCAGTTCTTC
CASSLDQGGSASGAYNEQFF
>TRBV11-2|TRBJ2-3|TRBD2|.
TGTGCCAGCAGTTTGACGATCGGGAGGGAAACAGATACGCAGTATTTT
CASSLTIGRETDTQYF
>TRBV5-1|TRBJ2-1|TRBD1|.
TGCGCCAGCAGACGACAGGGGATAAGCGATGAGCAGTTCTTC
CASRRQGISDEQFF
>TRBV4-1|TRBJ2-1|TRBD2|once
TGCGCCAGCAGCCCGCTCCGGGAGGTGAGTTGGGATGAGCAGTTCTTC
CASSPLREVSWDEQFF
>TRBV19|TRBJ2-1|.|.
TGTGCCAGTAAGACGGGGAGCTCCTACAATGAGCAGTTCTTC
CASKTGSSYNEQFF
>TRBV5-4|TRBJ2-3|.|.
TGTGCCAGCAGCCCTGACGGAGGGGATCGAGCCGGCACAGATACGCAGTATTTT
CASSPDGGDRAGTDTQYF
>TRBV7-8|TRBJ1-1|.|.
TGTGCCAGCAGCTTAGGCACCACTGAAGCTTTCTTT
CASSLGTTEAFF
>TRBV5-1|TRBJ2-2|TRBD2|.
TGCGCCAGCTCCGCTAGCGGGTATCAGAACACCGGGGAGCTGTTTTTT
CASSASGYQNTGELFF
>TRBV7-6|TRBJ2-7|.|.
TGTGCCAGCAGCTTAGCCCCTTGGGCCGGGACGGATTCCTACGAGCAGTACTTC
CASSLAPWAGTDSYEQYF
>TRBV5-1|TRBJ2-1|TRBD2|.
TGCGCCAGCAGCTGGGATGGTAGCGGGTTATCCTACAATGAGCAGTTCTTC
CASSWDGSGLSYNEQFF
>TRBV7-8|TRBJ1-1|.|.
TGTGCCAGCAGCTTAGTTGGGGGGCGAATCACTGAAGCTTTCTTT
CASSLVGGRITEAFF
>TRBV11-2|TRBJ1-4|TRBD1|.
TGTGCCAGCAGTTATGGACAGGGCGAAAAACTGTTTTTT
CASSYGQGEKLFF
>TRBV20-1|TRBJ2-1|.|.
TGCAGTGCTAGATTCGGAGGGGAGCAGTTCTTC
CSARFGGEQFF
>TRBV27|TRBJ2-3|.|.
TGTGCCAGCAGTTTATTCTCCGGACACACAGATACGCAGTATTTT
CASSLFSGHTDTQYF
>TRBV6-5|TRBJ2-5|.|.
TGTGCCAGCAGTTACTCATATACCGGGATTCAAGAGACCCAGTACTTC
CASSYSYTGIQETQYF
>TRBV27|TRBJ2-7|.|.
TGTGCCAGCAGTTTTTCACCTCGGAGGGAGGAGTACTTC
CASSFSPRREEYF
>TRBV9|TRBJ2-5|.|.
TGTGCCAGCAGCGTAGAACCAACCGCGGAGACCCAGTACTTC
CASSVEPTAETQYF
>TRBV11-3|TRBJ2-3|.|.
TGTGCCAGCAGCTTGGCCAGGGGCACAGATACGCAGTATTTT
CASSLARGTDTQYF
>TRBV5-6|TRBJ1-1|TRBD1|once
TGTGCCAGCAGCTTGAGGACAGGGGACACTGAAGCTTTCTTT
CASSLRTGDTEAFF
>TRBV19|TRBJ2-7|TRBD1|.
TGTGCCAGTAGTATAGGGACAGGCAACGAGCAGTACTTC
CASSIGTGNEQYF
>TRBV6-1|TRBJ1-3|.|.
TGTGCCAGCAGTGAATACGGCGGTAGCTCTGGAAACACCATATATTTT
CASSEYGGSSGNTIYF
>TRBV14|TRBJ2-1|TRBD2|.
TGTGCCAGCAGCCGAGACCGGAGCGGGATCAACAATGAGCAGTTCTTC
CASSRDRSGINNEQFF
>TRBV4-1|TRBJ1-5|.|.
TGCGCCAGCAGCCAAGGACAGTTCAATCAGCCCCAGCATTTT
CASSQGQFNQPQHF
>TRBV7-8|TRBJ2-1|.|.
TGTGCCAGCAGCTTCCCAATTTGGTTGGGCTCCTACAATGAGCAGTTCTTC
CASSFPIWLGSYNEQFF
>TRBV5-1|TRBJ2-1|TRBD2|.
TGCGCCAGCAGCTTGCCTAGCGGGAAATTCTTC
CASSLPSGKFF
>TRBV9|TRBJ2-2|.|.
TGTGCCAGCAGCGGCCCCAGAAACACCGGGGAGCTGTTTTTT
CASSGPRNTGELFF
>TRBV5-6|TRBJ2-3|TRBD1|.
TGTGCCAGCAGCTTGTCAGGGGGCGTCACAGATACGCAGTATTTT
CASSLSGGVTDTQYF
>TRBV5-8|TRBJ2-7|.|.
TGTGCCAGCAGCCACACCACCATCCACACCCACTACGAGCAGTACTTC
CASSHTTIHTHYEQYF
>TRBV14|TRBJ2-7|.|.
TGTGCCAGCAGCCATTCGTACGAGCAGTACTTC
CASSHSYEQYF
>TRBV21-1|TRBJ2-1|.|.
TGTGCCAGCACAACCCGACTAGCAGGGAATGAGCAGTTCTTC
CASTTRLAGNEQFF
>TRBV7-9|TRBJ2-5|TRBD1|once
TGTGCCAGCCGGGACAGCCAAGAGACCCAGTACTTC
CASRDSQETQYF